This T cell receptor (beta chain) was documented in a study of blood T cell repertoires in COVID-19. Overall study context: Sites across the United States, Italy and Spain contributed samples from acute and convalescent COVID-19. PBMCs, B-cell-depleted T cells, or T cells provided the cDNA or gDNA that made up the material.

The trim removed 2 bases at V and 5 bases at J, leaving 5 bases unmatched. The germline V gene encodes CDR1 LGHNT and CDR2 FRNRAP. There are 16 residues in the CDR3. Only one count was recorded for this clone. Original analysis: Using reference gene primer amplification, nucleated cell counts were estimated. TCRdb's table, derived via immunoSEQ multiplex PCR, lists solely in-frame clones and lacks some. V, J and clone size are those of that table, while D and trimming were read from the DNA. Of about 220,000 clones in the sample, approximately 81% were seen once. The source material was peripheral blood. The receptor's source is a woman of 80 years or more with acute or convalescent COVID-19. The chain has TRBV12-5 and TRBJ2-2, with 10 bases lining up with TRBD1. In DNA, the CDR3 is TGTGCTAGTGGTTTGAAGGGACAGGGGCAGACCGGGGAGCTGTTTTTT. Protein product: CASGLKGQGQTGELFF.